This TCR beta chain came from a study of cytomegalovirus exposure and HLA in healthy donors. On this clone: Its target is not known.

General study results and limits: There were approximately 150 TCR beta chains listed as cytomegalovirus-associated.

The V gene's germline CDR1 is SGDLS and CDR2 YYNGEE. V lost 4 bases, J lost 4 bases, and 8 bases stayed unmatched. The CDR3 runs 15 residues. Measured with immunoSEQ multiplex PCR; TCRdb has only the in-frame clones, and not every one. The table has more than 300,000 clones, roughly 88% seen once. This chain links TRBV9 with TRBJ2-1; TRBD1 matches at 7 bases. The sample taken for sequencing was PBMCs. This clonotype was sampled from a woman between 18 and 29 years old in good health and CMV-seronegative. CDR3 loop: CASSLTGQVYNEQFF. The CDR3 DNA reads as TGTGCCAGCAGCCTCACCGGACAGGTTTACAATGAGCAGTTCTTC.